This T cell receptor (beta chain) was recovered during a study of T cells after yellow fever vaccination. The CDR3 is made up of 12 amino acids. Unmatched junction bases numbered 3, after V lost 4 bases and J lost 5 bases. Germline CDR1 and CDR2: SQVTM and ANQGSEA. TCRdb reprocessed the 5' RACE reads via MiXCR and lists one record per CDR3 protein. The profile shows about 260,000 distinct CDR3 sequences, approximately 13% of them singletons. This clonotype was observed a handful of times. The sequencing used CD4+ T cells sorted from PBMCs, collected 45 days after the yellow fever booster vaccination. The TCR was taken from a man aged 25-45 years who received the YFV17D yellow fever vaccine. V and J are TRBV29-1 and TRBJ2-7; 9 bases align to TRBD1. The CDR3: CSVGRTGDEQYF. For the CDR3, the DNA is TGCAGCGTTGGACGGACAGGGGACGAGCAGTACTTC.